One sample yielded the 28 T cell receptor beta chains listed below, sequenced in a study of blood T cells in healthy people across ages. Then a second PCR, running roughly 7 to 11 cycles, was carried out with a sample-barcoded 5' primer and a J-beta primer mix. TCRdb used MiXCR to reprocess the 5' RACE reads, holding one entry per CDR3 protein. The sample lists around 850,000 distinct CDR3 sequences, around 36% occurring once. The sample was blood. Source of these receptors: a man aged 18 to 29 in good health.

This clonotype was seen a handful of times. The chain combines TRBV5-1 with TRBJ1-1, with D possibly TRBD1 on 5 matching bases. The CDR3 spans 15 residues. Trimming took off 6 bases at V and 1 base at J, with 16 bases between the two ends. Germline V gene lookup returns CDR1 SGHRS and CDR2 YFSETQ. CDR3 amino acids: CASTSPGLRNTEAFF. Written as DNA, the CDR3 is TGCGCCAGCACCTCGCCGGGGCTCAGGAACACTGAAGCTTTCTTT.

This chain links TRBV12-3 or TRBV12-4 with TRBJ1-2, with 11 bases that match TRBD1. The CDR3 runs 14 residues. V was clipped by 7 bases and J by 7 bases; unmatched bases: 8. CDR3 protein: CASNSGQGVRGYTF. For the CDR3, the DNA is TGTGCCAGCAACTCGGGACAGGGGGTTCGTGGCTACACCTTC.

Details on this clonotype: This may stem from a read error, because a much larger clone lies one nucleotide away. The rearrangement uses TRBV12-3 or TRBV12-4 and TRBJ1-5, with D maybe TRBD1 (6 bases). This CDR3 spans 14 amino acids. CDR3 amino acids: CASSFMGATQSQHF. The CDR3 coding sequence is TGTGCCAGCAGTTTCATGGGGGCCACTCAGTCCCAGCATTTT.

This clonotype has just a few counts. The CDR3 spells CATHLASAPQPGNQPQHF. DNA of the CDR3: TGTGCCACGCACCTGGCTTCGGCCCCTCAGCCCGGCAATCAGCCCCAGCATTTT. V usage is TRBV10-3 and J usage is TRBJ1-5; no clear D. Trimming stripped 10 bases from V and 2 bases from J, with 27 bases between. Germline CDR1 ENHRY, CDR2 SYGVKD. The CDR3 is 18 residues long.

This clonotype turned up a few times. As DNA, the CDR3 is TGCGCCAGCAGCTGGGACAGAAGAGATACGCAGTATTTT. It yields the protein CASSWDRRDTQYF. J is TRBJ2-3 and V is TRBV5-1; 7 nucleotides align to TRBD1. The germline V gene has CDR1 SGHRS and CDR2 YFSETQ. This CDR3 contains 13 residues. Trimming took 3 bases from V and 5 from J; bases not matched to a gene: 3.

This clonotype has more than one count but fewer than ten. The chain joins TRBV7-2 to TRBJ2-3; D possibly corresponds to TRBD2 (5 bases). Germline CDR1 reads SGHTA; CDR2 reads FQGNSA. The CDR3 totals 13 residues. The germline V and J ends were trimmed by 5 bases and 2 bases, with 8 bases remaining between them. CDR3 residues: CASSGRHTDTQYF. The DNA of the CDR3 is TGTGCCAGCAGCGGGAGACACACAGATACGCAGTATTTT. Filled out from reference TRBV7-2 and TRBJ2-3, the complete variable domain reads GAGVSQSPSNKVTEKGKDVELRCDPISGHTALYWYRQSLGQGLEFLIYFQGNSAPDKSGLPSDRFSAERTGGSVSTLTIQRTQQEDSAVYLCASSGRHTDTQYFGPGTRLTVL.

This clonotype has more than one count but fewer than ten. The chain has TRBV10-3 and TRBJ2-1; TRBD2 aligns across 10 bases. After removal of 9 bases from V and 2 bases from J, the junction contained 7 bases not matched to a gene. The CDR3 length is 15 residues. Germline CDR1 reads ENHRY; CDR2 reads SYGVKD. CDR3 loop: CAIGGLANTYNEQFF. The CDR3 region has the DNA TGTGCCATAGGGGGACTAGCGAACACCTACAATGAGCAGTTCTTC.

The chain joins TRBV7-3 to TRBJ2-3, with TRBD2 matching 11 bases. Per germline, CDR1 SGHTA and CDR2 FQGTGA. The junction had 7 bases not matched to a gene; V was cut back by 7 bases and J by 1 base. The CDR3 spans 16 residues. This chain's CDR3 is CASTNKLAGGTDTQYF. CDR3 nucleotides: TGTGCCAGCACCAATAAACTAGCGGGGGGCACAGATACGCAGTATTTT.

The chain couples TRBV6-5 to TRBJ2-1; TRBD1 matches 8 bases. The CDR3 has 15 amino acids. The J segment lost 7 bases and the V segment lost 0 bases, leaving 5 bases of the junction unmatched. Per germline, CDR1 MNHEY and CDR2 SVGAGI. The CDR3 DNA follows: TGTGCCAGCAGTTACTCCGGACAGGGTGGGAATGAGCAGTTCTTC. Translating gives CASSYSGQGGNEQFF.

The chain uses TRBV7-8 and TRBJ2-5, with 7 bases identical to TRBD1. Germline V gene data show CDR1 as SGHVS and CDR2 as FQNEAQ. Trimming at V came to 5 bases and at J to 2 bases, leaving 8 bases not matched to a gene. This CDR3 comprises 15 residues. The CDR3 DNA reads TGTGCCAGCAGCAGCAACAGGGGTTGGCAAGAGACCCAGTACTTC. This sequence encodes CASSSNRGWQETQYF.

The J gene is TRBJ1-1, the V gene TRBV7-6, with D maybe TRBD1 (5 bases). From germline, CDR1 is SGHVS and CDR2 FNYEAQ. V lost 7 bases, J lost 1 base, and 10 bases lay in between. CDR3 length equals 13 residues. The CDR3 DNA follows: TGTGCCAGCACCGGGACGGGGAACACTGAAGCTTTCTTT. Its protein product is CASTGTGNTEAFF.

With regard to this clonotype: The limits of the CDR3 on the DNA are not certain, so only TCRdb's listed CDR3 is given. V is TRBV20-1 and J is TRBJ1-5; the DNA was not used to check the table's D call, TRBD1. Both ends counted, the CDR3 spans 18 residues. Germline V lookup: CDR1 DFQATT, CDR2 SNEGSKA (reference sequence). The CDR3 reads CSARVGTGSPYSNQPRHF.

This clonotype has more than one count but fewer than ten. The chain uses TRBV6-1 and TRBJ1-6, with a weak D call TRBD1 (5 bases). CDR3 size: 15 residues. Trimming left V 3 bases short and J 14 bases short, with 20 bases between. Germline V CDR1 and CDR2: MNHNS, SASEGT. The CDR3 protein is CASSDGLWDSLTLHF. DNA for the CDR3: TGTGCCAGCAGTGACGGTCTGTGGGACTCCCTCACCCTCCACTTT.

This rearrangement joins TRBV20-1 to TRBJ2-5; D is unclear. The CDR3 covers 12 residues. The germline V and J ends were trimmed by 4 bases and 1 base, with 7 bases remaining between them. CDR1 and CDR2 from the germline V gene are DFQATT and SNEGSKA (reference sequence). CDR3 amino acids: CSATGPQETQYF. Written as DNA, the CDR3 is TGCAGTGCTACCGGGCCCCAAGAGACCCAGTACTTC.

This clonotype appeared a single time. This may come from a read error, since a much larger clone is one base off. The rearrangement links TRBV29-1 to TRBJ2-4, with 9 positions matching TRBD1. CDR1 SQVTM and CDR2 ANQGSEA come from the germline V gene. V lost 7 bases, J lost 13 bases, and 5 bases stayed unmatched. The CDR3 sequence is 10 residues long. CDR3 nucleotides: TGCAGCGCAAGGGACAGGGAGCAGTACTTC. This codes for CSARDREQYF.

With respect to this clonotype: At one end the junction does not follow the germline gene, possibly because of a read error. V and J are TRBV2 and TRBJ2-7; possibly TRBD2 for D (6 bases). The CDR3 sequence is 17 residues long. Germline V gene lookup returns CDR1 SNHLY and CDR2 FYNNEI. DNA for the CDR3: TGCGCCAGCAACGAGGCCGGAGGGACCGATCCCACCTACGAGCAGTACTTC. Translating gives CASNEAGGTDPTYEQYF.

This clonotype appeared a few times. This rearrangement joins TRBV7-9 to TRBJ2-5; 8 nucleotides agree with TRBD2. V shed 5 bases, J shed 3 bases, and the junction held 8 bases outside the gene matches. CDR1 and CDR2 from the germline V gene are SEHNR and FQNEAQ (reference sequence). The CDR3 has 15 residues. CDR3 in DNA: TGTGCCAGCAGCCCCCGTAGAGCGGGGGAAGAGACCCAGTACTTC. The encoded protein is CASSPRRAGEETQYF.

The chain employs TRBV29-1 and TRBJ2-5, with TRBD1 matching 7 bases. The CDR3 loop spans 13 amino acids. V was clipped by 7 bases and J by 4 bases; unmatched bases: 9. Looked up from germline, CDR1 is SQVTM and CDR2 is ANQGSEA. The CDR3 DNA sequence: TGCAGCGAGCGACAGGGAATGGGAGAGACCCAGTACTTC. Translating gives CSERQGMGETQYF.

This clonotype has a handful of counts. The rearrangement uses TRBV20-1 and TRBJ2-1; TRBD1 aligns across 10 bases. The CDR3 totals 15 residues. Germline V gene data show CDR1 as DFQATT and CDR2 as SNEGSKA (reference sequence). After removal of 5 bases from V and 8 bases from J, the junction contained 12 bases not matched to a gene. CDR3 region: CSAGGGTGDAHEQFF. The CDR3 coding sequence is TGCAGTGCTGGGGGTGGGACAGGGGACGCCCATGAGCAGTTCTTC.

This clonotype was picked up a small number of times. CDR3 DNA: TGTGCCAGCAGCTACCTCGGGACAGTTGATGGCTACACCTTC. The encoded protein is CASSYLGTVDGYTF. The V and J genes are TRBV7-9 and TRBJ1-2, with TRBD1 identical over 7 bases. Germline V gene data show CDR1 as SEHNR and CDR2 as FQNEAQ (reference sequence). J lost 6 bases, V lost 4 bases, and 8 bases had no gene match. This CDR3 has 14 amino acids. Combining the CDR3 with reference TRBV7-9 and TRBJ1-2 gives the whole variable domain DTGVSQNPRHKITKRGQNVTFRCDPISEHNRLYWYRQTLGQGPEFLTYFQNEAQLEKSRLLSDRFSAERPKGSFSTLEIQRTEQGDSAMYLCASSYLGTVDGYTFGSGTRLTVV.

This clonotype has more than one count but fewer than ten. The V call is TRBV4-2, the J call TRBJ1-2, with D possibly TRBD1 on 6 matching bases. The CDR3 runs 14 residues. CDR1 is LGHNA and CDR2 is YNFKEQ in the germline V gene. V shed 0 bases and J shed 8 bases, with 13 bases lying between them. CDR3 DNA: TGTGCCAGCAGCCAAGAGGACAGCCCTAGGGGCTACACCTTC. Its translation is CASSQEDSPRGYTF.

The chain employs TRBV20-1 and TRBJ2-5; TRBD1 agrees at 8 bases. V gave up 5 bases and J gave up 1 base; unmatched junction bases: 6. There are 14 residues in the CDR3. From germline, CDR1 is DFQATT and CDR2 SNEGSKA (reference sequence). The CDR3: CSAGGQGIQETQYF. Here the CDR3 DNA reads TGCAGTGCTGGAGGACAGGGAATCCAAGAGACCCAGTACTTC.

V and J are TRBV4-3 and TRBJ2-3; a weak D match, TRBD2 (7 bases). Germline V gene sequence: CDR1 LGHNA, CDR2 YSLEER. CDR3 length: 18 residues. The V end lost 0 bases, the J end lost 2 bases, and 18 bases lay between the germline ends. In nucleotides, the CDR3 is TGCGCCAGCAGCCAAGACCCTCGGGGGGCCTACCCCACAGATACGCAGTATTTT. It encodes CASSQDPRGAYPTDTQYF.

In its sample, this clonotype was seen a few times. The chain combines TRBV4-3 with TRBJ1-1; tentatively, D is TRBD1 (6 bases). Germline CDR1 reads LGHNA; CDR2 reads YSLEER. CDR3 length equals 12 residues. With 1 base removed from V and 8 bases from J, the gap between germline ends came to 8 bases. CDR3 in amino acids: CASSQGGGEAFF. DNA for the CDR3: TGCGCCAGCAGCCAAGGAGGGGGGGAAGCTTTCTTT.

This clonotype occurred many times. This chain uses TRBV12-3 or TRBV12-4 with TRBJ2-7, with D uncertain. This CDR3 spans 12 amino acids. The V end was cut by 1 base, the J end by 5 bases, with 6 bases between. The CDR3 here is CASSLEGNEQYF. For the CDR3, the DNA is TGTGCCAGCAGTTTAGAAGGGAACGAGCAGTACTTC.

This chain connects TRBV20-1 to TRBJ1-2; maybe TRBD1 (5 bases). The CDR3 is made up of 12 amino acids. V was trimmed by 0 bases and J by 4 bases, leaving 6 bases between them. Germline V CDR1 and CDR2: DFQATT, SNEGSKA (reference sequence). The CDR3 sequence: CSAREDIYGYTF. CDR3 sequence (DNA): TGCAGTGCTAGAGAGGACATCTATGGCTACACCTTC.

The table lists this clonotype with many counts. The CDR3 region is CASSGSTRGGHHTDTQYF. DNA of the CDR3: TGTGCCAGCAGTGGAAGTACCCGGGGAGGGCACCACACAGATACGCAGTATTTT. This sequence joins TRBV25-1 and TRBJ2-3, with 7 bases that match TRBD2. CDR1 is MGHDK and CDR2 is SYGVNS in the germline V gene. CDR3 length: 18 amino acids. Germline trimming cut 4 bases from V and 2 bases from J; bases unmatched to any gene: 15.

Concerning this clonotype itself: A read error may produce the germline difference seen at one junction end. The chain combines TRBV18 with TRBJ2-1; TRBD1 is a possible D gene (6 bases). This CDR3 is 14 amino acids long. Germline V gene data show CDR1 as KGHSH and CDR2 as LQKENI. This CDR3 reads CAGSPPNRVDEQFF. The DNA of the CDR3 is TGTGCCGGCTCACCACCCAACAGGGTCGATGAGCAGTTCTTC.